The entry that follows covers one T cell receptor beta chain sequence. The antigen it binds to is not known. There are no base qualities to consult, and no much larger clone falls within one base. The sample belongs to a study of T cell changes during pregnancy in multiple sclerosis (dated by TCRdb to the late 2010s). About the investigation overall: The study looked at changes in the T cell repertoire across pregnancy in women with multiple sclerosis.

Libraries were made using the immunoSEQ multiplex PCR assay. TCRdb took this table from immuneACCESS and kept in-frame rearrangements with V and J called. Such tables lack part of the clones; where checked against another copy, unresolved V genes explain under half of the gap, and the rest is unexplained. For this sample the table gives tens of thousands of clones, of which almost 97% were detected only once. The ten biggest clones cover approximately 2.5% of the sample. The V end loses 3 bases and the J end loses 1 base, and a stretch of 12 bases separates them. From the germline V gene, CDR1 is SGHTA and CDR2 is FQGTGA. The CDR3 runs 15 amino acids, cysteine and phenylalanine included. Left in the record is the CDR3 DNA by itself, 45 bases read in frame from the first base.

The sequence came from a female donor with multiple sclerosis, enrolled in a pregnancy study. Source: CD8+ T cells from peripheral blood mononuclear cells, taken after pregnancy. The receptor chain draws on TRBV7-3 and TRBJ1-1; no confident D gene assignment can be made. The nucleotides are TGTGCCAGCAGCTTGGAGGGAACCCCGAACACTGAAGCTTTCTTT. Its protein reads: CASSLEGTPNTEAFF.